This T cell receptor beta chain was sequenced in a study of cytomegalovirus exposure and HLA in healthy donors. The CDR3 spans 15 residues. V gave up 6 bases and J gave up 3 bases; unmatched junction bases: 8. The germline V gene encodes CDR1 SNHLY and CDR2 FYNNEI. Researchers ran the PCR with 60 Vbeta and 13 Jbeta primers. Repertoires were generated with immunoSEQ multiplex PCR, while TCRdb's copy carries only in-frame clones and drops some. The profile covers more than 90,000 clones, with roughly 68% appearing a single time and around 0.9% taken by the ten largest. The receptor comes from a woman in her 30s in good health and CMV-seronegative. Material: PBMCs. The V call is TRBV2, the J call TRBJ1-1; TRBD1 matches at 9 bases. In nucleotides, the CDR3 is TGTGCCAGCAGGTATACAGGGGGCGGGGACACTGAAGCTTTCTTT. Translation gives CASRYTGGGDTEAFF.